A selection of T cell receptor beta chains follows, all from one sample in a study of cytomegalovirus exposure and HLA in healthy donors. Using immunoSEQ multiplex PCR, the repertoire was profiled, and TCRdb retains in-frame clones only, with some absent. The profile shows fewer than 250,000 clones, roughly 87% of them singletons. Sample: PBMCs. The receptors derive from a man in his forties in good health and CMV-seropositive. CDR3s include the opening cysteine and the closing phenylalanine or tryptophan. Fields, in order: J gene, D gene, V gene, clone size, CDR3 DNA, CDR3 protein. The D gene is left open where the match is weak. Expanded clones are given a class, and other clones once, few, many or no size at all.

TRBJ1-1 | - | TRBV27 | - | TGTGCCAGCAGTTTAGGAGGGGCGGACACTGAAGCTTTCTTT | CASSLGGADTEAFF
TRBJ1-2 | - | TRBV7-9 | - | TGTGCCAGCAGCTTCGATGAACAGGCGCTCTATGGCTACACCTTC | CASSFDEQALYGYTF
TRBJ2-4 | TRBD2 | TRBV15 | - | TGTGCCACCAGCAGAGCGATTACAACTAGCGGAGTGGCCAAAAACATTCAGTACTTC | CATSRAITTSGVAKNIQYF
TRBJ2-7 | - | TRBV10-2 | - | TGCGCCAGCAGCTCAGGGGCAGCATCCTACGAGCAGTACTTC | CASSSGAASYEQYF
TRBJ1-5 | - | TRBV30 | - | TGTGCCTGGAGTGCGGACATCAATCAGCCCCAGCATTTT | CAWSADINQPQHF
TRBJ2-1 | - | TRBV27 | - | TGTGCCAGCAGTTTTCTTGGACAGAGCTCCTACAATGAGCAGTTCTTC | CASSFLGQSSYNEQFF
TRBJ1-4 | - | TRBV27 | - | TGTGCCAGCAGTTTAGGTAGATTAGATGAAAAACTGTTTTTT | CASSLGRLDEKLFF
TRBJ1-1 | - | TRBV6-1 | - | TGTGCCAGCAGTGGGGCAGCGAACACTGAAGCTTTCTTT | CASSGAANTEAFF
TRBJ2-1 | TRBD2 | TRBV6-5 | - | TGTGCCAGCGGACTAGCGGGAACGGGTGAGCAGTTCTTC | CASGLAGTGEQFF
TRBJ2-3 | - | TRBV4-1 | - | TGCGCCAGCAGCCAAAGCCCTCGACAGGACACAGATACGCAGTATTTT | CASSQSPRQDTDTQYF
TRBJ2-5 | - | TRBV18 | - | TGTGCCACCTCGCGGAATCCAGAGACCCAGTACTTC | CATSRNPETQYF
TRBJ2-1 | - | TRBV5-1 | - | TGCGCCAGCAGCTTCGGGTCGAGGGAGCAGTTCTTC | CASSFGSREQFF
TRBJ1-2 | TRBD1 | TRBV19 | few | TGTGCCAGTACCGTATTAGGGGGACAGGGCCCAGGCTACACCTTC | CASTVLGGQGPGYTF
TRBJ2-7 | - | TRBV6-5 | - | TGTGCCAGCAGTTACTCACTAAGCGACCCCTACGAGCAGTACTTC | CASSYSLSDPYEQYF
TRBJ1-1 | TRBD1 | TRBV5-1 | - | TGCGCCAGCAGCGTTGGACAGGGGGCAAAGGGTACTGAAGCTTTCTTT | CASSVGQGAKGTEAFF
TRBJ1-2 | - | TRBV7-9 | few | TGTGCCAGCAGCAAAGCAGGGAACTATGGCTACACCTTC | CASSKAGNYGYTF
TRBJ2-2 | - | TRBV7-9 | few | TGTGCCAGCAGCTTAAGGCAGGGGTTACCCGGGGAGCTGTTTTTT | CASSLRQGLPGELFF
TRBJ2-1 | TRBD2 | TRBV25-1 | - | TGTGCCAGCAGTGCTTTTAGCGGGAGGAGTAACGATGAGCAGTTCTTC | CASSAFSGRSNDEQFF
TRBJ2-2 | TRBD1 | TRBV5-1 | - | TGCGCCAGCAGCAGGGGACAGGGAAACGGGGAGCTGTTTTTT | CASSRGQGNGELFF
TRBJ1-1 | TRBD1 | TRBV5-1 | - | TGCGCCAGCAGCTTGGCCTCAGGGGGCTCTTACACTGAAGCTTTCTTT | CASSLASGGSYTEAFF
TRBJ2-1 | - | TRBV7-9 | - | TGTGCCAGCAGCGCCCTCTATAGCTCCTACAATGAGCAGTTCTTC | CASSALYSSYNEQFF
TRBJ2-7 | TRBD1 | TRBV5-1 | - | TGCGCCAGCAGCAACCTCCAGGGGGCAGGATACGAGCAGTACTTC | CASSNLQGAGYEQYF
TRBJ1-1 | TRBD1 | TRBV13 | - | TGTGCCAGCAGCCCGACCGGGACAGGGGGCACTGAAGCTTTCTTT | CASSPTGTGGTEAFF
TRBJ2-1 | TRBD2 | TRBV11-2 | - | TGTGCCAGCAGCGCGACTAGCGGGAATAATGAGCAGTTCTTC | CASSATSGNNEQFF
TRBJ1-4 | - | TRBV9 | - | TGTGCCAGCAGCGTAGGGGGACTGGGTAATGAAAAACTGTTTTTT | CASSVGGLGNEKLFF
TRBJ1-5 | - | TRBV30 | once | TGTGCCTGGAGTCTAGCAGGGGATCAGCCCCAGCATTTT | CAWSLAGDQPQHF
TRBJ1-2 | - | TRBV27 | - | TGTGCCAGCAGTCCCGGGAAAAATAGCTATGGCTACACCTTC | CASSPGKNSYGYTF
TRBJ1-2 | - | TRBV6-5 | few | TGTGCCAGCAGCCTACAGGGCGGCTATGGCTACACCTTC | CASSLQGGYGYTF
TRBJ2-1 | TRBD2 | TRBV6-1 | - | TGTGCCACCCGGGGGGGCCTAGCGGGAGACAATGAGCAGTTCTTC | CATRGGLAGDNEQFF
TRBJ2-1 | - | TRBV9 | - | TGTGCCAGCAGCGTAGGCGTCCAGGGGAGAAACAATGAGCAGTTCTTC | CASSVGVQGRNNEQFF
TRBJ1-3 | - | TRBV18 | - | TGTGCCAGCTCACCAGAGGGTTCTGGAAACACCATATATTTT | CASSPEGSGNTIYF
TRBJ2-7 | TRBD1 | TRBV5-1 | - | TGCGCCAGCAGCTTCGACAGGGTGGAGCAGTACTTC | CASSFDRVEQYF
TRBJ1-1 | - | TRBV19 | once | TGTGCCAGTAGTATACAGGGTGCGAACACTGAAGCTTTCTTT | CASSIQGANTEAFF
TRBJ2-7 | TRBD1 | TRBV5-1 | - | TGCGCCAGCAGCTTGTTCCGGGACAGCTCCTACGAGCAGTACTTC | CASSLFRDSSYEQYF
TRBJ2-5 | TRBD2 | TRBV7-3 | - | TGTGCCAGCAGCCCACAGGGGGGTAGCGGGAGGGAGACCCAGTACTTC | CASSPQGGSGRETQYF
TRBJ1-5 | TRBD1 | TRBV9 | - | TGTGCCAGCAGCAGAGAGGGGACAGGGTGGAATCAGCCCCAGCATTTT | CASSREGTGWNQPQHF
TRBJ2-2 | TRBD2 | TRBV9 | - | TGTGCCAGCAGCACAGCGGGAGGGGGCACCGGGGAGCTGTTTTTT | CASSTAGGGTGELFF
TRBJ1-4 | - | TRBV5-1 | - | TGCGCCAGCAGCTTGGAGGTACAGGGATCTAATGAAAAACTGTTTTTT | CASSLEVQGSNEKLFF
TRBJ1-1 | TRBD1 | TRBV7-9 | - | TGTGCCAGCAGGGCCATGACAGGGGAGGTGAACACTGAAGCTTTCTTT | CASRAMTGEVNTEAFF
TRBJ2-2 | - | TRBV6-4 | once | TGTGCCAGCAGTAGGGACACCCTCACCGGGGAGCTGTTTTTT | CASSRDTLTGELFF
TRBJ2-7 | TRBD1 | TRBV27 | - | TGTGCCAGCAGATGGGGACAGAGCTACGAGCAGTACTTC | CASRWGQSYEQYF
TRBJ2-7 | TRBD1 | TRBV4-1 | - | TGCGCCAGCAGCCAAGGCCGCGGGACAGGGGCCCCCTACGAGCAGTACTTC | CASSQGRGTGAPYEQYF
TRBJ1-4 | - | TRBV19 | - | TGTGCCAGTAGTATAGTATCCGAAAAACTGTTTTTT | CASSIVSEKLFF
TRBJ1-2 | - | TRBV19 | - | TGTGCCAGTAGTTTACTACAGGTTGGGAACTACTATGGCTACACCTTC | CASSLLQVGNYYGYTF
TRBJ2-7 | TRBD2 | TRBV27 | - | TGTGCCAGTATACCTACGTACAGGCTAGCGGGAGGGCCAGGGGAGCAGTACTTC | CASIPTYRLAGGPGEQYF
TRBJ1-5 | TRBD1 | TRBV2 | - | TGTGCCAGCAACCGCGGGACAGAGAATCAGCCCCAGCATTTT | CASNRGTENQPQHF
TRBJ2-6 | TRBD1 | TRBV27 | - | TGTGCCACCTGGGACAGGGCGATCTCTGGGGCCAACGTCCTGACTTTC | CATWDRAISGANVLTF
TRBJ2-1 | - | TRBV27 | - | TGTGCCAGCAGTCTTACAGGACAGCTAAGAAATGAGCAGTTCTTC | CASSLTGQLRNEQFF
TRBJ2-1 | TRBD2 | TRBV18 | few | TGTGCCAGCTCACCACAGGATAGCGGGAGCTCCTACAATGAGCAGTTCTTC | CASSPQDSGSSYNEQFF
TRBJ2-3 | TRBD2 | TRBV19 | - | TGTGCCAGTGGCGGGACTAGCGGAGATACGCAGTATTTT | CASGGTSGDTQYF
TRBJ1-1 | TRBD1 | TRBV19 | - | TGTGCCAGCAGACAGGGGCTGGCTGAAGCTTTCTTT | CASRQGLAEAFF
TRBJ2-1 | TRBD1 | TRBV5-1 | few | TGCGCCAGCAGCTTAGAAGAGGACAGGGTGGGGTACAATGAGCAGTTCTTC | CASSLEEDRVGYNEQFF
TRBJ1-3 | TRBD1 | TRBV4-1 | - | TGCGCCAGCAGCCCGGGACAGGGGGCAAGGGGAAACACCATATATTTT | CASSPGQGARGNTIYF
TRBJ2-2 | - | TRBV13 | - | - | CASPEGRTPGSCFF
TRBJ2-2 | TRBD1 | TRBV14 | - | TGTGCCAGCAGCCACCGGACAGGGGAGGCCGGGGAGCTGTTTTTT | CASSHRTGEAGELFF
TRBJ1-1 | - | TRBV5-8 | - | TGTGCCAGCAGCTTGAGATCGGGGAACACTGAAGCTTTCTTT | CASSLRSGNTEAFF
TRBJ1-1 | - | TRBV27 | - | TGTGCCAGCAGTTCCTCAGGGATCTTGACTGAAGCTTTCTTT | CASSSSGILTEAFF